The clone carrying this TCR beta chain turned up a few times. The antigen is unknown. V gave up 2 bases and J gave up 3 bases; unmatched junction bases: 3. The CDR3 runs to 16 residues. The germline gives CDR1 SGHVS, CDR2 FNYEAQ. This sample stems from a study of blood T cells in healthy people across ages. Whole-study results and caveats: Using unsorted PBMCs precluded a conclusive naive versus antigen-experienced comparison. Comparison with aged donors showed that long-lived donors had more naive CD4+ cells and higher diversity.

Together with a sample-barcoded 5' primer, a J-beta primer mix was included in a second PCR lasting about 6 to 11 cycles. From the 5' RACE reads, TCRdb called clonotypes with MiXCR, one entry per CDR3 protein. Of 710,000 or so distinct CDR3 sequences in the sample, about a third were seen once. This sequence was found in a woman over 75 in good health. Sequencing input: blood. V and J are TRBV7-6 and TRBJ2-2, with TRBD2 matching over 10 bases. The CDR3, as DNA: TGTGCCAGCAGCTTAAGGCTAGCGGGGGACACCGGGGAGCTGTTTTTT. As protein: CASSLRLAGDTGELFF.